This TCR beta chain came from a study of OX40 agonist ivuxolimab in advanced cancers. As to this clone: Its specificity is not known.

Baseline was the first blood sampling point, followed by cycle 4 day 1 and cycle 7 day 1. Study-wide points: Blood T cells, both CD4+ and CD8+, expanded clonally by week 6 at 0.1 to 3.0 mg/kg.

Using immunoSEQ multiplex PCR, the repertoire was profiled, and TCRdb retains in-frame clones only, with some absent. This table has around 34,000 clones, over 80% appearing once. Sequencing used CD4+ or CD8+ T cells sorted from blood, obtained in a trial of the OX40 agonist ivuxolimab. The clonotype comes from an adult with an advanced solid tumor such as melanoma, head and neck, liver or kidney cancer.

CDR3 bases: TGTGCCAGCAGCTTAGATTCTAGCGGCCCATCCACAGATACGCAGTATTTT. Residues: CASSLDSSGPSTDTQYF. This sequence joins TRBV7-8 and TRBJ2-3; 7 bases are a match to TRBD2. V gave up 1 base and J gave up 2 bases; unmatched junction bases: 9. The CDR3 is made up of 17 amino acids. Germline CDR1 SGHVS, CDR2 FQNEAQ. The full variable domain, completed using reference TRBV7-8 and TRBJ2-3, is GAGVSQSPRYKVAKRGQDVALRCDPISGHVSLFWYQQALGQGPEFLTYFQNEAQLDKSGLPSDRFFAERPEGSVSTLKIQRTQQEDSAVYLCASSLDSSGPSTDTQYFGPGTRLTVL.